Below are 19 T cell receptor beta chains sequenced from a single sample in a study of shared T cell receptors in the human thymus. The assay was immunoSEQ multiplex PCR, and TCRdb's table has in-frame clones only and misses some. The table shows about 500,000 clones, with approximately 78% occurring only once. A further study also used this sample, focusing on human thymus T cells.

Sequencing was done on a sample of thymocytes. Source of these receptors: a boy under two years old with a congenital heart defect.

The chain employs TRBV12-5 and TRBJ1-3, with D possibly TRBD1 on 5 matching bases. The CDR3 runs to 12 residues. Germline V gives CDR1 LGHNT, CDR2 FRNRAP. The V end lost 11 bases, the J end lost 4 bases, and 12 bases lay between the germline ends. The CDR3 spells CAFRVIGNTIYF. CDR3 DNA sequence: TGTGCTTTCAGGGTCATCGGAAACACCATATATTTT.

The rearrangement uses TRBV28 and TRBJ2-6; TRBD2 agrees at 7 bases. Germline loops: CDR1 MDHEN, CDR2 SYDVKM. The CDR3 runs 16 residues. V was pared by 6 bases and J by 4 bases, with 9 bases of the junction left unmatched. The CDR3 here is CASSNSAGTGANVLTF. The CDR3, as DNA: TGTGCCAGCAGCAATTCAGCGGGAACCGGGGCCAACGTCCTGACTTTC.

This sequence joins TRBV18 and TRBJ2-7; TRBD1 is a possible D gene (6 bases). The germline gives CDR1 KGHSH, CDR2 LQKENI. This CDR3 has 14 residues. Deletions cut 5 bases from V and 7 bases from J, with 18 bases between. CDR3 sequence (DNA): TGTGCCAGCTCAGGCCCGGGACACACAAGAGAGCAGTACTTC. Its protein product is CASSGPGHTREQYF.

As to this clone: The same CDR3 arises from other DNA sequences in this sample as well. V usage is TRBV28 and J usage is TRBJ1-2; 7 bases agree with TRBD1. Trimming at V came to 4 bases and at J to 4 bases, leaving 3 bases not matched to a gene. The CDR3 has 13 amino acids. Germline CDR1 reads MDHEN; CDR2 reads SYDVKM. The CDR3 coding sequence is TGTGCCAGCAGTTCAACAGGGGTCTATGGCTACACCTTC. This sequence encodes CASSSTGVYGYTF.

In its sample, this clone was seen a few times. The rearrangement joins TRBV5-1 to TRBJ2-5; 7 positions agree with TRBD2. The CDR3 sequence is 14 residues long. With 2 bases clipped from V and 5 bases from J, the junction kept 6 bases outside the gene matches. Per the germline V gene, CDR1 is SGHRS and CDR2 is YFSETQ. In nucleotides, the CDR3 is TGCGCCAGCAGCTTAATGGGGGGAGGGGAGACCCAGTACTTC. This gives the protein CASSLMGGGETQYF.

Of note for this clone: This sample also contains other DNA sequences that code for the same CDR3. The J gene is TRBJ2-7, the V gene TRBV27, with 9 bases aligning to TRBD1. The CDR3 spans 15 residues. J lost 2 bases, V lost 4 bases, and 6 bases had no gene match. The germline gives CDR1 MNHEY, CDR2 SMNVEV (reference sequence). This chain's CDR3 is CASSSPGQGPYEQYF. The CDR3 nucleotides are TGTGCCAGCAGTTCCCCGGGACAGGGACCCTACGAGCAGTACTTC.

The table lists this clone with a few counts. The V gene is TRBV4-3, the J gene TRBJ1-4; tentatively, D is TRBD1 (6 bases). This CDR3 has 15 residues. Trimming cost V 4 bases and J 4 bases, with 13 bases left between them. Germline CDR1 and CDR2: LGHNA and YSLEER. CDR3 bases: TGCGCCAGCAGCCGACAGGAGGCCCTTAATGAAAAACTGTTTTTT. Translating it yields CASSRQEALNEKLFF.

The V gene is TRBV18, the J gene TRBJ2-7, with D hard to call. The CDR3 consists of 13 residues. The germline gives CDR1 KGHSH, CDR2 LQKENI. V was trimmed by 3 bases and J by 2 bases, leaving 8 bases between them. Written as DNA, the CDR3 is TGTGCCAGCTCACCCGTAGTGACCTACGAGCAGTACTTC. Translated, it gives CASSPVVTYEQYF.

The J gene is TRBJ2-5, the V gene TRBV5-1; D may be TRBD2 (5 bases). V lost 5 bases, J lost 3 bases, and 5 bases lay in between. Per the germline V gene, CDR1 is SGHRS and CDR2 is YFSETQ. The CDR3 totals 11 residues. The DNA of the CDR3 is TGCGCCAGCAGGGGAGAAGAGACCCAGTACTTC. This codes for CASRGEETQYF.

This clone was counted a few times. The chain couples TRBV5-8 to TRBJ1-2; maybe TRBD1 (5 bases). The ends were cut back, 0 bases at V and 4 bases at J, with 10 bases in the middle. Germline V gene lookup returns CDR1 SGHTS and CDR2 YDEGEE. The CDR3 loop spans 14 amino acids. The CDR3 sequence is CASSLGTTVYGYTF. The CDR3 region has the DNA TGTGCCAGCAGCTTGGGGACAACTGTCTATGGCTACACCTTC.

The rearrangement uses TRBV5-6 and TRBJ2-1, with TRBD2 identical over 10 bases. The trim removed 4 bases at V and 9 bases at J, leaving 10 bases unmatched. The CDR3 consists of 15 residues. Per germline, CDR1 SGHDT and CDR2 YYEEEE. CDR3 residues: CASSPRRTSGSEQFF. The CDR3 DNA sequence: TGTGCCAGCAGCCCCAGGCGGACTAGCGGCAGTGAGCAGTTCTTC.

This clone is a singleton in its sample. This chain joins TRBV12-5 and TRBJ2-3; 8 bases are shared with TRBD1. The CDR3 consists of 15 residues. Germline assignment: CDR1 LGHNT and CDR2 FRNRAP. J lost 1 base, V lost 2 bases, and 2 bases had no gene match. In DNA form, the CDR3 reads TGTGCTAGTGGTTTGAAGGGACAGGGCACAGATACGCAGTATTTT. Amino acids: CASGLKGQGTDTQYF.

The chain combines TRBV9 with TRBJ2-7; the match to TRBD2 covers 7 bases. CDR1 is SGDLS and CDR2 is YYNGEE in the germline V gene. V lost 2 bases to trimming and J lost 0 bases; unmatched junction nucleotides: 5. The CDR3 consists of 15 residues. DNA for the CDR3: TGTGCCAGCAGCGTCTCAGCTAGCGGCTCCTACGAGCAGTACTTC. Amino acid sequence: CASSVSASGSYEQYF.

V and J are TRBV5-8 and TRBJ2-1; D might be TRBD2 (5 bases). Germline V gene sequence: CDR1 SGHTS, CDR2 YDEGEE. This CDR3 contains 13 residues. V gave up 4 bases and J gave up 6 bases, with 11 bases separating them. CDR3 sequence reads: CASSEPTSNEQFF. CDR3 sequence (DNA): TGTGCCAGCAGCGAGCCAACTAGCAATGAGCAGTTCTTC.

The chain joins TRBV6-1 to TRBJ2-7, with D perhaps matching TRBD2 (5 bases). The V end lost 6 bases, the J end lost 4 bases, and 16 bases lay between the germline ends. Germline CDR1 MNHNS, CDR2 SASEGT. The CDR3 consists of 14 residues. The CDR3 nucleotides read TGTGCCAGCAGGTCACGGGGTTCCCTTTACGAGCAGTACTTC. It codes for CASRSRGSLYEQYF.

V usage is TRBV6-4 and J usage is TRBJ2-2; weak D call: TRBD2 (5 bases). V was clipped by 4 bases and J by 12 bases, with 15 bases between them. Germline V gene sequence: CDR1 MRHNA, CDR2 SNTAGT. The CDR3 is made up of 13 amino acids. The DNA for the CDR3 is TGTGCCAGCAGTGGGCGACGGGGAAAGAAGCTGTTTTTT. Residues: CASSGRRGKKLFF.

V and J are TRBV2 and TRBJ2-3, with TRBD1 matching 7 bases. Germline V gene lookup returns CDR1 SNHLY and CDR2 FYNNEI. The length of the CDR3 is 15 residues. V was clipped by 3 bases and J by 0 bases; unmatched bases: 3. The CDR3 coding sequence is TGTGCCAGCAGTGATCAGGGGGATAGCACAGATACGCAGTATTTT. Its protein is CASSDQGDSTDTQYF.

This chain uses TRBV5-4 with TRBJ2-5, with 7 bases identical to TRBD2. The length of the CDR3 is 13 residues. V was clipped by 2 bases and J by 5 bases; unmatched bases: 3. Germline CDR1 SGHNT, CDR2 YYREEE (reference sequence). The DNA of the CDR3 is TGTGCCAGCAGCTTTGGGGGGGGTGAGACCCAGTACTTC. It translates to CASSFGGGETQYF.

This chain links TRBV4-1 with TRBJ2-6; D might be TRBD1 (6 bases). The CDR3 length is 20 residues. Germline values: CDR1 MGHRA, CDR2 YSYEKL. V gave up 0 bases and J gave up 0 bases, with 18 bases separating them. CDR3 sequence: CASSQEADRQAHSGANVLTF. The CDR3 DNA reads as TGCGCCAGCAGCCAAGAGGCCGATAGACAGGCTCACTCTGGGGCCAACGTCCTGACTTTC.